This T cell receptor (beta chain) was recorded in a study of blood T cell repertoires in COVID-19 (dated by TCRdb to 2019 to 2021). About the investigation overall: Samples covering the acute and convalescent phases of COVID-19 were provided by collaborators in the United States, Italy and Spain. The material from the prospective study consisted of cDNA or gDNA derived from T cells, B-cell-depleted T cells, or PBMCs. Deeply sampled blood TCRbeta repertoires from subjects exposed to, actively infected with, or recovered from COVID-19 were included in the dataset. The repertoires were released in a freely available public database intended as a resource for research on the immune response to SARS-CoV-2. Samples were obtained from the ongoing ImmuneRACE study (first 160 participants) and from about 1,300 subjects provided by 6 global collaborators. Nearly every sample came with metadata listing a de-identified subject ID, COVID-19 status, age in years and sex. Where HLA class I and class II types were available, the types were taken from metadata supplied by the sample provider, not from assay-based typing.

TCRbeta CDR3 regions were amplified from genomic DNA by means of the immunoSEQ Assay, a bias-controlled multiplex PCR. As for the original processing: Nucleated cell counts per sample were estimated from amplification of reference gene primers within the assay. To quantify the absolute abundance of each unique TCRbeta CDR3 rearrangement, sequence reads were collapsed and filtered. For each sample, productive Simpson clonality was calculated as the square root of Simpson's diversity index across productive rearrangements. The immuneACCESS repertoire file appears here via TCRdb, limited to in-frame rearrangements. These files lack a portion of the clones; in checked studies, under half of the deficit traces to unresolved V genes, and the cause of the others is not known. V and J calls and clone size are given by that table; D and trimming were obtained from the DNA. Here the sample has some 260,000 clones; around 84% occur a single time. Approximately 4% of the sample belongs to the ten largest clones.

Trimming at the junction amounts to 5 bases on V and 0 bases on J, and the germline ends lie 13 bases apart. The germline V gene gives CDR1 as KGHSH and CDR2 as LQKENI. Its CDR3 holds 15 amino acids, cysteine through phenylalanine. Just CDR3 DNA is preserved here, 45 bases in frame from base 1. What the research found in general, with its limitations: How much clinical and demographic metadata was included differed by source and by participant, and the metadata was provided uncurated.

For this clone: Its binding antigen is unknown. Per-base quality was not reported, and no clone a single base away is much larger than it.

Enrolling through a virtual design, the prospective study's participants ranged in age from about 18 to 89 years and lived across about two dozen United States geographic areas. To assign participants to cohorts, the prospective study relied on clinical history that participants themselves reported in a screening survey and a study questionnaire. In the prospective study, mobile phlebotomists collected whole blood, serum and a nasopharyngeal or oropharyngeal swab from each participant. Participants in the prospective study had the option to provide additional blood draws and questionnaires over a roughly two-month period. Before DNA extraction, blood samples from the prospective study were shipped at room temperature or frozen.

The sequenced sample consisted of PBMCs or T cells enriched from blood (not recorded which). The chain is made from TRBV18 and TRBJ2-5; the D gene lacks a confident call. The TCR comes from a man aged 30-40 years with acute COVID-19. The base sequence is TGTGCCAGCTCAATTGCCACCGGGTACCAAGAGACCCAGTACTTC. Translated, this is CASSIATGYQETQYF. Extended through the reference TRBV18 and TRBJ2-5 proteins, this CDR3 yields the full variable domain: NAGVMQNPRHLVRRRGQEARLRCSPMKGHSHVYWYRQLPEEGLKFMVYLQKENIIDESGMPKERFSAEFPKEGPSILRIQQVVRGDSAAYFCASSIATGYQETQYFGPGTRLLVL.